This T cell receptor (beta chain) emerged from a study of beta chain features in type 1 diabetes (dated by TCRdb to between 2017 and 2018). With regard to the full study: Patients and healthy donors did not differ in mean age, gender distribution, total cell number or subset yield. A total of some 110 million sorted cells were examined across all samples, and the number of cells per subset was strongly correlated with RNA yield. In the study, TCRB repertoires of sorted circulating CD4+ T cell subsets from recently diagnosed type 1 diabetes patients were compared with those of matched healthy donors. Regulatory and stem cell-like memory subsets were obtained from only 8 patients and roughly eight healthy donors, while naive and central memory subsets were obtained from all 28 donors. The investigation overall reported the following: At VDJ recombination sites, type 1 diabetes patients had fewer insertions and more deleted nucleotides, which implies abnormalities in thymic rearrangement. PCR might favor shorter templates, but patient and control samples were amplified and corrected together, so any skew would affect both groups equally. Only small numbers of individuals were included in the HLA sub-analyses, which left unresolved whether HLA type had any influence on TCRB rearrangement. Because cDNA rather than genomic DNA was sequenced, highly expressing activated cells could have been over-represented, although no difference in activation and CD3 levels was found between groups. Naive, central memory and regulatory TCRB repertoires appeared to be more similar among patients than among healthy donors. A moderate but significant shortening of TCRB CDR3 length was observed in type 1 diabetes patients in all four CD4+ subsets.

Each donor gave one peripheral blood draw, about 100 mL on average, collected into heparinised tubes. Using a panel that included CD45RO, CCR7, CD25, CD127, CD95 and CD27, naive, central memory, regulatory and stem cell-like memory CD4+ T cells were sorted on a BD FACSAria II. A purity above 98% was achieved for all sorted populations. Right away, PBMCs were isolated by Lymphoprep density gradient centrifugation and were stained directly, with no culture step. So that batch effects would be minimized, each experiment stained and sorted samples in pairs, pairing one healthy donor with one patient. This clone has just a few counts. The target of this receptor is not known. Base-call qualities are not available, and no considerably larger clone is one nucleotide away. All of the isolated RNA was reverse transcribed with the High Capacity cDNA Reverse Transcription Kit, so expressed TCRB transcripts were sequenced. Deep immunoSEQ sequencing was applied to naive, central memory and regulatory T cell samples, giving an average of around 3.4 million total reads per sample. Sorted cells were lysed in RLT buffer, and RNA was extracted using DNase-treated RNeasy Micro or Mini kits according to cell number. Each cell subset was processed on its own to prevent cross-contamination, while patient and healthy donor samples were processed together. The immunoSEQ multiplex PCR was used to amplify TCRB sequences from cDNA, yielding 87-bp fragments that span the CDR3 region. Sequencing of the amplicons was performed on the Illumina HiSeq platform. As for the authors' bioinformatics: Synthetic template baselines were used to correct PCR bias computationally, reads within Hamming distance 2 were collapsed, and singletons that could not be merged were discarded. Reads were aligned against IMGT to assign V, D and J genes, CDR3 length and insertions or deletions at six rearrangement sites. Clonotype counts were normalized to sorted cell number within each subset before computing true diversity and Gini coefficients with the tcR R package. The overlap coefficient, calculated on TCRB nucleotide sequences, was used to quantify repertoire sharing. Out-of-frame TCRB sequences from naive cells were analyzed to stand in for the pre-selection repertoire. In TCRdb, the immuneACCESS table is reduced to in-frame sequences with V and J assigned. These tables do not hold every clone; where another copy was compared, an unresolved V gene accounts for under half, and the others remain unexplained. D and trimming were read from the DNA, whereas the V and J calls and clone size are those reported in that table. This sample has hundreds of thousands of clones in its table, and approximately 10% of those were observed once. The top ten constitute roughly 0.017% of the sample.

From a lookup of the germline V gene (reference sequence), CDR1 and CDR2 are PRHDT and FYEKMQ. Spanning cysteine to phenylalanine, the CDR3 consists of 15 amino acids. The entry retains the CDR3 DNA only, 45 bases that are in frame from base 1. V and J are truncated by 4 bases and 3 bases respectively, leaving an intervening sequence of 12 bases. This receptor was taken from a man aged 25-40 years with type 1 diabetes. The specimen was naive CD4+ T cells from blood. Reading the label with the study, this specimen's cell subset or site is: true naive CD4+ T cells. The chain is assembled from TRBV13 and TRBJ1-4, with the identity of the D gene unclear. The bases read TGTGCCAGCAGCTCGGGGATTAGAGCTAATGAAAAACTGTTTTTT. Translated, it reads CASSSGIRANEKLFF.